The 28 T cell receptor beta chains reported below all come from one sample, sequenced in a study of monozygotic twins with inflammatory bowel disease. Reanalyzing the 5' RACE reads, TCRdb keeps one entry per CDR3 protein, without DNA. The sample has roughly 200,000 distinct CDR3 sequences; the top ten hold under 8.5%. The sequenced sample consisted of blood. The receptor source for this set is a human donor with ulcerative colitis or Crohn's disease, or a healthy co-twin of an affected twin (not recorded which).

The CDR3 here is CASGQGLETQYF. The gene calls are TRBV19 and TRBJ2-5; TCRdb outputs TRBD1, but without DNA this stays unchecked. Germline V CDR1 and CDR2: LNHDA, SQIVND (reference sequence). CDR3 length equals 12 residues. Drawing the rest from reference TRBV19 and TRBJ2-5, the complete variable domain is DGGITQSPKYLFRKEGQNVTLSCEQNLNHDAMYWYRQDPGQGLRLIYYSQIVNDFQKGDIAEGYSVSREKKESFPLTVTSAQKNPTAFYLCASGQGLETQYFGPGTRLLVL.

CDR3 protein: CASSQVLSGDEQFF. The chain uses TRBV4-1 and TRBJ2-1. Germline assignment: CDR1 MGHRA and CDR2 YSYEKL. This CDR3 has 14 residues.

V gene TRBV3-1 combines with J gene TRBJ1-1; TCRdb proposes TRBD1, but this gene call is untestable without DNA. CDR3 length equals 14 residues. In germline, CDR1 is LGHDT, CDR2 YNNKEL (reference sequence). The CDR3 spells CASSPDIKNTEAFF.

This chain links TRBV20-1 with TRBJ2-2; the D call of TRBD1 rests on TCRdb alone, since no DNA is present to check it. CDR1 and CDR2 from the germline V gene are DFQATT and SNEGSKA (reference sequence). This CDR3 contains 14 residues. The CDR3 protein is CSASGRANTGELFF.

The chain has TRBV5-1 and TRBJ2-6. The germline V gene has CDR1 SGHRS and CDR2 YFSETQ. The CDR3 covers 15 residues. This chain's CDR3 is CASDNGVSGANVLTF.

The chain employs TRBV28 and TRBJ1-4; absent DNA, TCRdb's TRBD1 call cannot be checked. CDR3 size: 14 residues. Germline-derived CDR1 and CDR2 are MDHEN and SYDVKM. The CDR3 loop is CASRYARAEGKLFF.

The rearrangement joins TRBV4-2 to TRBJ2-7; the TCRdb call, TRBD2, lacks DNA for checking. The CDR3 sequence is 16 residues long. Germline lookup yields CDR1 LGHNA and CDR2 YNFKEQ. CDR3 region: CASSPLIAGVSYEQYF.

CDR3 in amino acids: CATGLAETYEQYF. The chain recombines TRBV10-3 with TRBJ2-7; no DNA is available, so the TRBD2 call from TCRdb remains unchecked. This CDR3 spans 13 amino acids. CDR1 and CDR2 from the germline V gene are ENHRY and SYGVKD.

V and J are TRBV5-1 and TRBJ2-7; TCRdb reports TRBD2, a call that lacks DNA to check it against. The CDR3 sequence is 15 residues long. The germline V gene encodes CDR1 SGHRS and CDR2 YFSETQ. The CDR3 loop reads CASSLQGGPNYEQYF.

The chain's CDR3 is CASSQGRFSTDTQYF. The chain is built from TRBV14 and TRBJ2-3; TCRdb selects TRBD2, and the lack of DNA leaves this call unchecked. This CDR3 is built from 15 residues. Germline lookup yields CDR1 SGHDN and CDR2 FVKESK.

The chain employs TRBV5-6 and TRBJ1-5. This CDR3 spans 16 amino acids. The germline V gene encodes CDR1 SGHDT and CDR2 YYEEEE. This chain's CDR3 is CASSLGPSNSNQPQHF.

The chain links TRBV4-3 to TRBJ1-4; absent DNA, TCRdb's TRBD1 call cannot be checked. Germline CDR1 is LGHNA and CDR2 is YSLEER. The CDR3 is made up of 15 amino acids. The CDR3 protein is CASSQALDRHEKLFF.

The V and J genes are TRBV20-1 and TRBJ2-3; the D call of TRBD2 rests on TCRdb alone, since no DNA is present to check it. The germline CDR1 and CDR2 sequences are DFQATT and SNEGSKA (reference sequence). This CDR3 spans 15 amino acids. The CDR3 region is CSAAYSGGAGDTQYF.

The genes are TRBV29-1 and TRBJ1-1; TCRdb returns TRBD1, unconfirmable since there is no DNA. This CDR3 has 13 amino acids. The germline CDR1 and CDR2 sequences are SQVTM and ANQGSEA. The CDR3 is CSVGAGQGAVAFF. Complete variable domain (other parts from reference TRBV29-1 and TRBJ1-1): SAVISQKPSRDICQRGTSLTIQCQVDSQVTMMFWYRQQPGQSLTLIATANQGSEATYESGFVIDKFPISRPNLTFSTLTVSNMSPEDSSIYLCSVGAGQGAVAFFGQGTRLTVV.

This chain links TRBV29-1 with TRBJ1-5; TCRdb lists TRBD1, though no DNA is available to test this call. Germline CDR1 and CDR2: SQVTM and ANQGSEA. This CDR3 region has 13 residues. CDR3 residues: CSVKSGANQPQHF.

The chain joins TRBV7-6 to TRBJ1-3. Per germline, CDR1 SGHVS and CDR2 FNYEAQ. This CDR3 contains 18 residues. The CDR3 spells CASSLIPGPPNSGNTIYF.

V is TRBV7-9 and J is TRBJ1-2. CDR3 length equals 15 residues. Per germline, CDR1 SEHNR and CDR2 FQNEAQ (reference sequence). The chain's CDR3 is CASSLGSLPNYGYTF.

This sequence joins TRBV29-1 and TRBJ2-5; TCRdb selects TRBD2, and the lack of DNA leaves this call unchecked. The CDR3 is 15 residues long. Germline V gene data show CDR1 as SQVTM and CDR2 as ANQGSEA. The CDR3 here is CSVEGLAGGQETQYF.

The chain carries TRBV12-3 or TRBV12-4 and TRBJ2-5. CDR3 size: 13 residues. CDR3 residues: CASSLAGRETQYF.

The chain employs TRBV2 and TRBJ2-3; the TCRdb D gene call, TRBD1, has no DNA to confirm it. Per germline, CDR1 SNHLY and CDR2 FYNNEI. The CDR3 contains 16 residues. This CDR3 reads CASIGRNSASTDTQYF.

The chain has TRBV20-1 and TRBJ1-5; the TCRdb D gene call, TRBD1, has no DNA to confirm it. The CDR3 has 16 amino acids. Germline assignment: CDR1 DFQATT and CDR2 SNEGSKA (reference sequence). This CDR3 reads CSAVLWDRGSNQPQHF.

The rearrangement uses TRBV12-3 or TRBV12-4 and TRBJ2-1; TCRdb selects TRBD1, and the lack of DNA leaves this call unchecked. The CDR3 loop spans 15 amino acids. CDR3 residues: CASSIRDLSYNEQFF.

The chain couples TRBV5-1 to TRBJ2-3; as DNA is missing, the TRBD2 call by TCRdb cannot be tested. This CDR3 contains 12 residues. Germline loops: CDR1 SGHRS, CDR2 YFSETQ. The chain's CDR3 is CASGGGADTQYF.

The rearrangement joins TRBV11-3 to TRBJ2-2; without DNA, the TCRdb call of TRBD2 cannot be checked. The CDR3 loop spans 16 amino acids. From germline, CDR1 is SGHNT and CDR2 YENEEA. CDR3 sequence: CASSTGTSGNTGELFF.

The chain carries TRBV6-1 and TRBJ1-1; TCRdb names TRBD1, which stays unverified in the absence of DNA. The CDR3 sequence is 11 residues long. The germline V gene has CDR1 MNHNS and CDR2 SASEGT. This CDR3 reads CASSPRGVAFF.

V usage is TRBV6-1 and J usage is TRBJ1-3. The CDR3 runs to 13 residues. The germline CDR1 and CDR2 sequences are MNHNS and SASEGT. CDR3 in amino acids: CASSRQDRNTIYF.

V usage is TRBV6-5 and J usage is TRBJ1-4; TCRdb reports TRBD1, a call that lacks DNA to check it against. The CDR3 length is 15 residues. Looked up from germline, CDR1 is MNHEY and CDR2 is SVGAGI. This CDR3 is CASSWGQPTNEKLFF.

The V and J genes are TRBV27 and TRBJ2-1; as DNA is missing, the TRBD2 call by TCRdb cannot be tested. In germline, CDR1 is MNHEY, CDR2 SMNVEV (reference sequence). The CDR3 length is 13 residues. The CDR3: CASSSRLEDEQFF.